The 9 T cell receptor beta chains below were found in one sample sequenced in a study of T-cell memory formation after mild COVID-19. TCRdb reanalysed the 5' RACE reads using MiXCR and keeps one entry per CDR3 protein. Seen here are tens of thousands of distinct CDR3 sequences, more than 13% observed once, and the top ten hold under 45%. What was sequenced was PBMCs or a T cell subset sorted from them (not recorded which). The source is a man aged 18 to 30 who had mild COVID-19 (a few samples of this study predate the infection). Cell type and time point are not known.

This clonotype was recorded many times. The rearrangement joins TRBV20-1 to TRBJ2-7; TRBD2 is a possible D gene (5 bases). The CDR3 is made up of 12 amino acids. V was cut by 0 bases and J by 2 bases, with 5 bases left in between. Germline V CDR1 and CDR2: DFQATT, SNEGSKA (reference sequence). The CDR3: CSARDGTYEQYF. CDR3 coding DNA: TGCAGTGCTAGAGACGGGACCTACGAGCAGTACTTC.

In its sample, this clonotype was seen many times. The rearrangement joins TRBV7-9 to TRBJ2-3, with 7 bases fitting TRBD2. In germline, CDR1 is SEHNR, CDR2 FQNEAQ (reference sequence). This CDR3 is built from 14 residues. V lost 7 bases, J lost 4 bases, and 8 bases stayed unmatched. The CDR3 sequence is CASTRRGYPDTQYF. The DNA for the CDR3 is TGTGCCAGCACTCGGCGGGGGTACCCAGATACGCAGTATTTT.

The CDR3 nucleotides are TGCGCCAGCAGCCAGAACAGGGAAGGAGATACGCAGTATTTT. Translation gives CASSQNREGDTQYF. V gene TRBV4-3 combines with J gene TRBJ2-3; TRBD1 is a possible D gene (6 bases). The CDR3 runs to 14 residues. The V end was cut by 3 bases, the J end by 5 bases, with 12 bases between. CDR1 is LGHNA and CDR2 is YSLEER in the germline V gene.

The CDR3 protein is CASSQDGGGATGELFF. DNA of the CDR3: TGCGCCAGCAGCCAAGATGGCGGGGGGGCCACCGGGGAGCTGTTTTTT. The chain employs TRBV4-3 and TRBJ2-2, with 9 positions matching TRBD2. Looked up from germline, CDR1 is LGHNA and CDR2 is YSLEER. The J segment lost 4 bases and the V segment lost 0 bases, leaving 3 bases of the junction unmatched. CDR3 length: 16 amino acids.

This clonotype was recorded a few times. The chain couples TRBV12-3 or TRBV12-4 to TRBJ2-6, with D hard to call. Between the trimmed V and J ends, which lost 7 bases and 1 base, there was a span of 11 bases. The CDR3 covers 15 residues. CDR3 residues: CASTPPGSGANVLTF. Written as DNA, the CDR3 is TGTGCCAGCACCCCTCCAGGTTCTGGGGCCAACGTCCTGACTTTC.

This CDR3 is CASSQAYGDSNQPQHF. Written as DNA, the CDR3 is TGCGCCAGCAGCCAAGCATATGGCGATAGCAATCAGCCCCAGCATTTT. V gene TRBV4-1 combines with J gene TRBJ1-5; no reliable D call. CDR3 length equals 16 residues. The V gene lost 1 base and the J gene lost 0 bases, with 10 bases spanning the gap. The germline V gene encodes CDR1 MGHRA and CDR2 YSYEKL.

J is TRBJ2-7 and V is TRBV20-1; D tentatively reads TRBD1 or TRBD2 (7 bases each). The CDR3 has 15 amino acids. V lost 6 bases and J lost 2, with 20 bases in between. The germline V gene has CDR1 DFQATT and CDR2 SNEGSKA (reference sequence). CDR3 nucleotide sequence: TGCAGTGCCAGCGGGGTCAGGGGGTTAACCTACGAGCAGTACTTC. This translates into CSASGVRGLTYEQYF.

This clonotype was counted at least ten times. This chain uses TRBV7-9 with TRBJ2-3; D is unresolved. The CDR3 runs 13 residues. Germline V gene data show CDR1 as SEHNR and CDR2 as FQNEAQ (reference sequence). The V end was cut by 5 bases, the J end by 6 bases, with 12 bases between. CDR3: CASSPGPRDTQYF. CDR3 sequence (DNA): TGTGCCAGCAGCCCCGGTCCAAGGGATACGCAGTATTTT.

The V call is TRBV7-8, the J call TRBJ2-5, with D unresolved. Trimming pared 3 bases from V and 1 base from J, leaving 12 bases between. The CDR3 sequence is 15 residues long. The germline V gene has CDR1 SGHVS and CDR2 FQNEAQ. CDR3 region: CASSLTVGRQETQYF. Written as DNA, the CDR3 is TGTGCCAGCAGCTTGACCGTTGGCCGCCAAGAGACCCAGTACTTC.